These 5 T cell receptor beta chains originate from one sample sequenced in a study of shared clonotypes between healthy human individuals. Clones were read by immunoSEQ multiplex PCR, and TCRdb kept only the in-frame ones, dropping some. The sample includes 2 million or so clones, roughly 94% seen only once; the top ten take under 0.15%. Sequencing was done on a sample of naive CD4+ T cells sorted from blood. Sample subset: CD45RA+ positively selected. Source of these receptors: a man between 18 and 29 years old in good health.

The chain uses TRBV7-6 and TRBJ2-2; TRBD2 aligns across 10 bases. The V and J ends lost 4 bases and 3 bases, in that order; junction bases with no gene match: 5. Germline-derived CDR1 and CDR2 are SGHVS and FNYEAQ. The CDR3 has 16 amino acids. CDR3 loop: CASSSGLAAYTGELFF. Written as DNA, the CDR3 is TGTGCCAGCAGCTCAGGACTAGCGGCTTACACCGGGGAGCTGTTTTTT. The variable domain in full, completed from reference TRBV7-6 and TRBJ2-2, reads GAGVSQSPRYKVTKRGQDVALRCDPISGHVSLYWYRQALGQGPEFLTYFNYEAQQDKSGLPNDRFSAERPEGSISTLTIQRTEQRDSAMYRCASSSGLAAYTGELFFGEGSRLTVL.

The V and J genes are TRBV7-2 and TRBJ2-7; no firm D call. Germline assignment: CDR1 SGHTA and CDR2 FQGNSA. V was cut by 5 bases and J by 3 bases, with 11 bases left in between. The CDR3 covers 13 residues. The CDR3 is CASSRRMGYEQYF. The CDR3 bases are TGTGCCAGCAGCCGCAGGATGGGCTACGAGCAGTACTTC.

The chain links TRBV5-1 to TRBJ1-1; 7 bases are a match to TRBD1. Germline V CDR1 and CDR2: SGHRS, YFSETQ. This CDR3 is 17 amino acids long. Unmatched junction bases numbered 16, after V lost 3 bases and J lost 5 bases. CDR3 protein: CASSSWTGSGRDTEAFF. The DNA of the CDR3 is TGCGCCAGCAGCTCCTGGACAGGCTCAGGGAGAGATACTGAAGCTTTCTTT.

In the case of this clone: The identical CDR3 is also encoded by other nucleotide sequences in the sample. The rearrangement joins TRBV5-1 to TRBJ2-3; unclear D gene. CDR3 size: 13 residues. Per the germline V gene, CDR1 is SGHRS and CDR2 is YFSETQ. Trimming removed 4 bases at V and 2 bases at J, with 8 bases between. CDR3 DNA sequence: TGCGCCAGCAGCCTTCAGGACACAGATACGCAGTATTTT. This encodes CASSLQDTDTQYF.

This clone was seen just once. The chain has TRBV2 and TRBJ1-3; 7 bases are shared with TRBD1. This CDR3 spans 14 amino acids. The V segment lost 6 bases and the J segment 4 bases; nucleotides outside the gene matches: 6. Germline CDR1 and CDR2: SNHLY and FYNNEI. CDR3 sequence: CASRQTGPGNTIYF. The DNA of the CDR3 is TGTGCCAGCAGGCAGACAGGGCCCGGAAACACCATATATTTT.